This T cell receptor (beta chain) comes out of a study of CD8+CD57+ T cells in acquired aplastic anemia. Study-wide results and caveats: Patients and controls shared roughly 31 CD8+ CDR3 sequences, highly expressed in patients. Researchers reported that CD8+ Simpson's diversity was not significantly different in patients versus controls.

The V segment lost 4 bases and the J segment 4 bases; nucleotides outside the gene matches: 6. This CDR3 region has 14 residues. The germline V gene encodes CDR1 SGHVS and CDR2 FQNEAQ. For CDR3 and TCR beta VDJ profiling, genomic DNA was the template used. TCRdb re-derived calls from the reads in MiXCR, one entry per CDR3 protein. The table lists under 350,000 distinct CDR3 sequences, roughly 53% of them singletons. Comment on this clonotype: Its cognate antigen is unknown.

Selection for sequencing was limited to patients who had shown CD8+CD57+ cell expansion by flow cytometry. Patients were therapy-naive when their blood was sampled. V is TRBV7-8 and J is TRBJ1-2; 7 bases are a match to TRBD1. The sample consisted of sorted CD4+, CD8+, or CD8+CD57+ T cells (not recorded which) from PBMCs. The sequence derives from a human donor with aplastic anemia. This chain's CDR3 is CASSSQTGTYGYTF. The CDR3 DNA sequence: TGTGCCAGCAGCTCGCAGACAGGGACCTATGGCTACACCTTC.